This T cell receptor beta chain was captured by sequencing in a study of blood T cell repertoires in COVID-19. Sequenced by immunoSEQ multiplex PCR; TCRdb stores in-frame clones only, minus some. The table has 200,000 to 300,000 clones, roughly 86% seen once. The V end was cut by 3 bases, the J end by 0 bases, with 9 bases between. Germline V lookup: CDR1 SGDLS, CDR2 YYNGEE. The CDR3 runs 14 residues. The receptor's source is a woman aged 18-35 years who had recovered from COVID-19. The J gene is TRBJ1-1, the V gene TRBV9, with a weak D call TRBD1 (6 bases). The sequenced material came from PBMCs or T cells enriched from blood (not recorded which). The chain's CDR3 is CASSEDSMNTEAFF. For the CDR3, the DNA is TGTGCCAGCAGCGAGGACAGCATGAACACTGAAGCTTTCTTT.